Sequencing of this TCR beta chain was carried out in a study of blood T cell repertoires in COVID-19. This CDR3 contains 15 residues. The germline V gene encodes CDR1 SGHTA and CDR2 FQGNSA. Trimming removed 3 bases from V and 6 bases from J; junction bases left unmatched: 10. In the source study's methods: From reference gene primer amplification, estimates of nucleated cell counts were derived. Sequencing was performed with immunoSEQ multiplex PCR; in TCRdb, only in-frame clones are kept and a portion is missing. V and J calls and clone size are those listed in that table; D and trimming were worked out from the DNA. Here the sample spans 140,000 or so clones, about 86% being singletons.

The sequenced sample consisted of peripheral blood. The clonotype comes from a human donor in a cohort sampled during active COVID-19. This chain joins TRBV7-2 and TRBJ1-2; 7 nucleotides match TRBD1. The CDR3 DNA reads as TGTGCCAGCAGCTTCCAAGCGACAGGGATGAATGGCTACACCTTC. This codes for CASSFQATGMNGYTF.